The 25 T cell receptor beta chains given below trace back to one sample, sequenced in a study of T cell clusters in autoimmune cytopenias. TRB rearrangements were amplified by touch-down multiplex PCR with mixed TRB-A/B primers. From the multiplex PCR reads, TCRdb lists one entry per CDR3 protein and no DNA. The repertoire table contains approximately 12,000 distinct CDR3 sequences. TRB amplification used 250 ng of peripheral blood genomic DNA. Sequenced sample: peripheral blood. These receptor sequences come from a human donor with an autoimmune cytopenia or autoimmune hepatitis (not recorded which).

The chain joins TRBV5-4 to TRBJ1-6; the D call of TRBD1 rests on TCRdb alone, since no DNA is present to check it. CDR3 length equals 12 residues. Germline lookup yields CDR1 SGHNT and CDR2 YYREEE (reference sequence). CDR3 sequence reads: CASRRDDRTLHF.

V gene TRBV19 combines with J gene TRBJ1-2. Looked up from germline, CDR1 is LNHDA and CDR2 is SQIVND (reference sequence). CDR3 length equals 14 residues. The CDR3 loop is CASQSWEGTRSYTF.

This chain uses TRBV5-1 with TRBJ2-6. CDR3 length: 13 residues. Germline lookup yields CDR1 SGHRS and CDR2 YFSETQ. CDR3 in amino acids: CASSLAGANVLTF.

The chain links TRBV7-2 to TRBJ2-3. CDR3 length: 15 residues. In germline, CDR1 is SGHTA, CDR2 FQGNSA. CDR3 sequence reads: CASSLSGMSTDTQYF. Based on the CDR3 plus reference TRBV7-2 and TRBJ2-3, the full variable domain is GAGVSQSPSNKVTEKGKDVELRCDPISGHTALYWYRQSLGQGLEFLIYFQGNSAPDKSGLPSDRFSAERTGGSVSTLTIQRTQQEDSAVYLCASSLSGMSTDTQYFGPGTRLTVL.

V usage is TRBV18 and J usage is TRBJ1-2; with no DNA, the TCRdb D assignment of TRBD1 cannot be verified. This CDR3 has 14 residues. CDR1 KGHSH and CDR2 LQKENI come from the germline V gene. The CDR3 sequence: CASSPVGGSYGYTF.

This chain uses TRBV5-5 with TRBJ1-1; TCRdb selects TRBD1, and the lack of DNA leaves this call unchecked. This CDR3 comprises 17 residues. CDR1 SGHKS and CDR2 YYEKEE come from the germline V gene (reference sequence). CDR3 sequence reads: CASSPGTGGDSDTEAFF. Variable domain in full (rest from reference TRBV5-5 and TRBJ1-1): DAGVTQSPTHLIKTRGQQVTLRCSPISGHKSVSWYQQVLGQGPQFIFQYYEKEERGRGNFPDRFSARQFPNYSSELNVNALLLGDSALYLCASSPGTGGDSDTEAFFGQGTRLTVV.

The rearrangement links TRBV30 to TRBJ1-6. Germline assignment: CDR1 GTSNPN and CDR2 SVGIG (reference sequence). CDR3 length equals 15 residues. CDR3: CAWSVRRSGNSPLHF.

This rearrangement joins TRBV18 to TRBJ2-2; the TCRdb call, TRBD1, lacks DNA for checking. CDR1 is KGHSH, CDR2 LQKENI, per germline. CDR3 length equals 15 residues. This chain's CDR3 is CASSPRQGGVAELFF.

The CDR3 loop reads CSVSDDSWDDSGYTF. This rearrangement joins TRBV29-1 to TRBJ1-2; with no DNA, the TCRdb D assignment of TRBD1 cannot be verified. This CDR3 has 15 amino acids. Germline CDR1 and CDR2: SQVTM and ANQGSEA.

The J gene is TRBJ2-2, the V gene TRBV20-1; without DNA, the TCRdb call of TRBD2 cannot be checked. Germline CDR1 reads DFQATT; CDR2 reads SNEGSKA (reference sequence). CDR3 size: 14 residues. CDR3 protein: CSAISARYTGELFF.

The chain joins TRBV12-3 or TRBV12-4 to TRBJ1-2; TCRdb names TRBD1, which stays unverified in the absence of DNA. The CDR3 runs to 13 residues. This CDR3 is CASSLRDREGYTF.

V and J are TRBV6-4 and TRBJ2-7. Germline V gives CDR1 MRHNA, CDR2 SNTAGT. The CDR3 has 13 amino acids. CDR3 in amino acids: CASSPKLGFEQYF.

The rearrangement links TRBV6-2 or TRBV6-3 to TRBJ2-5; no DNA is available, so the TRBD1 call from TCRdb remains unchecked. Germline lookup yields CDR1 MNHEY and CDR2 SVGEGT. The CDR3 spans 12 residues. CDR3 protein: CASRARDTSQYF.

The chain couples TRBV7-9 to TRBJ1-4. There are 14 residues in the CDR3. Germline V gives CDR1 SEHNR, CDR2 FQNEAQ (reference sequence). CDR3 sequence: CASSLDLDLGKLFF.

This rearrangement joins TRBV18 to TRBJ2-1. Germline CDR1 and CDR2: KGHSH and LQKENI. The CDR3 runs to 14 residues. CDR3 in amino acids: CASSPPAGAGEQFF. The full variable domain, with the rest looked up from reference TRBV18 and TRBJ2-1, is NAGVMQNPRHLVRRRGQEARLRCSPMKGHSHVYWYRQLPEEGLKFMVYLQKENIIDESGMPKERFSAEFPKEGPSILRIQQVVRGDSAAYFCASSPPAGAGEQFFGPGTRLTVL.

The chain is built from TRBV6-2 or TRBV6-3 and TRBJ2-7; absent DNA, TCRdb's TRBD1 call cannot be checked. CDR3 length equals 15 residues. Germline-derived CDR1 and CDR2 are MNHEY and SVGEGT. The CDR3 sequence is CASSYWGQGRNEQYF.

Its frequency marks this clonotype as medium-sized (0.01 to 0.1%). V and J are TRBV29-1 and TRBJ2-1; TCRdb designates TRBD2, a call that cannot be tested without DNA. Germline assignment: CDR1 SQVTM and CDR2 ANQGSEA. There are 15 residues in the CDR3. The CDR3 reads CSVPRGDGSYNEQFF.

This rearrangement joins TRBV6-6 to TRBJ2-2; no DNA is available, so the TRBD1 call from TCRdb remains unchecked. The CDR3 loop spans 11 amino acids. CDR1 and CDR2 from the germline V gene are MNHNY and SVGAGI (reference sequence). The CDR3 region is CATWGGGELFF.

The gene calls are TRBV6-1 and TRBJ2-7; TCRdb proposes TRBD1, but this gene call is untestable without DNA. The CDR3 has 15 amino acids. Germline V gene lookup returns CDR1 MNHNS and CDR2 SASEGT. CDR3 protein: CASRSGGAYDYEQYF.

This sequence joins TRBV5-1 and TRBJ2-7; TCRdb names TRBD1, which stays unverified in the absence of DNA. CDR1 SGHRS and CDR2 YFSETQ come from the germline V gene. The CDR3 has 15 residues. The CDR3 is CASSDDPTGHYEQYF.

The chain has TRBV10-3 and TRBJ2-1; TCRdb gives TRBD2 as the D gene, but with no DNA this cannot be confirmed. The CDR3 contains 14 residues. Germline V gives CDR1 ENHRY, CDR2 SYGVKD. The CDR3 is CAIMASGNHNEQFF.

This clonotype is labeled medium-sized (0.01 to 0.1%) based on frequency. The V call is TRBV27, the J call TRBJ2-2. The CDR3 contains 12 residues. CDR1 is MNHEY and CDR2 is SMNVEV in the germline V gene (reference sequence). The CDR3: CASSFNTGELFF.

CDR3 loop: CASSLWGTGINQPQHF. The J gene is TRBJ1-5, the V gene TRBV5-6; there is no DNA to check the TCRdb D call of TRBD1. Germline V gene data show CDR1 as SGHDT and CDR2 as YYEEEE. The CDR3 covers 16 residues.

The rearrangement joins TRBV19 to TRBJ1-1. Germline lookup yields CDR1 LNHDA and CDR2 SQIVND (reference sequence). The CDR3 is 12 amino acids. The CDR3 loop reads CAISDIGAEAFF.

The chain couples TRBV5-1 to TRBJ2-3; TCRdb's assignment of TRBD2 cannot be checked, as there is no DNA. Germline V lookup: CDR1 SGHRS, CDR2 YFSETQ. The CDR3 extends over 15 amino acids. This CDR3 is CASSSSGGITDTQYF.